This is a list of T cell receptor beta chains from one sample in a study of response to subunit inactivated influenza vaccine. TCRdb re-called the RT-PCR reads through MiXCR, storing one row per CDR3 protein. Of about 780,000 distinct CDR3 sequences listed, under 20% are singletons. Sequencing used PBMCs from blood, obtained less than 6 days after vaccination. These receptors originate from a man aged 50-60 years who received an inactivated influenza vaccine. CDR3s include the opening cysteine and the closing phenylalanine or tryptophan. The order of the fields is D gene, V gene, J gene, clone size, CDR3 DNA, CDR3 protein. The D gene is left open where the match is weak. Size is stated for part of the rows, as once, few or many counts, or as a class when the clone is expanded.

TRBD1,TRBV12-3/TRBV12-4,TRBJ1-2,.,TGTGCCAGCAGACCGGGACAGGCGGGCTATGGCTACACCTTC,CASRPGQAGYGYTF
.,TRBV6-2/TRBV6-3,TRBJ2-1,.,TGTGCCAGCAGAATAAACAATGAGCAGTTCTTC,CASRINNEQFF
.,TRBV11-2,TRBJ1-2,few,TGTGCCAGCAGCCTGTCAGGTGTTTCACATGGCTACACCTTC,CASSLSGVSHGYTF
.,TRBV14,TRBJ1-4,.,TGTGCCAGCAGCCGCAAATTAGGTGAAAAACTGTTTTTT,CASSRKLGEKLFF
TRBD1,TRBV15,TRBJ2-5,few,TGTGCCACCAGCAGAGCCCAGGGGGTGGGCGCGGAGACCCAGTACTTC,CATSRAQGVGAETQYF
.,TRBV10-3,TRBJ2-2,few,TGTGCCATACGCGGGGCCATGAACACCGGGGAGCTGTTTTTT,CAIRGAMNTGELFF
TRBD1,TRBV5-8,TRBJ1-5,few,TGTGCCAGCAGCGGCCGGGACAGGGGTTTGGGTCAGCCCCAGCATTTT,CASSGRDRGLGQPQHF
TRBD1,TRBV5-1,TRBJ2-5,.,TGCGCCAGCAGCTCACGGGACAGGGGAGAGGAGACCCAGTACTTC,CASSSRDRGEETQYF
TRBD2,TRBV6-2/TRBV6-3,TRBJ2-7,.,TGTGCCAGCAGTTACTCGTCCGTCGGGACTAGCGCTAGCGAGCAGTACTTC,CASSYSSVGTSASEQYF
TRBD1,TRBV6-2/TRBV6-3,TRBJ2-7,.,TGTGCCAGCAGATCCTACAGGGGTAGAGGCTCCTACGAGCAGTACTTC,CASRSYRGRGSYEQYF
.,TRBV4-3,TRBJ2-1,few,TGCGCCAGCAGCCAAGATGCAGGGGCAGACAATGAGCAGTTCTTC,CASSQDAGADNEQFF
TRBD2,TRBV7-2,TRBJ2-1,many,TGTGCCAGCAGCCCCTTCGCGGGAGCCGAGCAGTTCTTC,CASSPFAGAEQFF
TRBD2,TRBV10-3,TRBJ2-1,few,TGTGCCATCAGTGGACCTGGGACTAGCGGGAGGGCCTACAATGAGCAGTTCTTC,CAISGPGTSGRAYNEQFF
TRBD1,TRBV5-1,TRBJ2-2,few,TGCGCCAGCATGCAGGGGACAGGGCTCGCCGGGGAGCTGTTTTTT,CASMQGTGLAGELFF
.,TRBV14,TRBJ2-5,.,TGTGCCAGCAGCCAAGTTTCCTCCAGGAGACAAGAGACCCAGTACTTC,CASSQVSSRRQETQYF
.,TRBV5-1,TRBJ2-7,few,TGCGCCAGCAGGGTCAACCGGGACGACTCCTACGAGCAGTACTTC,CASRVNRDDSYEQYF
TRBD1,TRBV7-9,TRBJ2-7,few,TGTGCCAGCACGTCGGGACAGGTGTCCTACGAGCAGTACTTC,CASTSGQVSYEQYF
.,TRBV6-1,TRBJ1-4,.,TGTGCCAGCAGGCCCCAATGGGCAAATGAAAAACTGTTTTTT,CASRPQWANEKLFF
TRBD1,TRBV20-1,TRBJ2-3,few,TGCAGTGCTTCCCCCGCTGGTAAAGGGGGCCTTACGCAGTATTTT,CSASPAGKGGLTQYF
TRBD1,TRBV12-3/TRBV12-4,TRBJ2-1,few,TGTGCCAGCAGTTTACGGCAGGGGGCTACCCATGAGCAGTTCTTC,CASSLRQGATHEQFF
.,TRBV9,TRBJ2-5,once,TGTGCCAGCAGCGTAGCGGCAGGGGTGGGGACCCAGTACTTC,CASSVAAGVGTQYF
.,TRBV5-6,TRBJ1-1,many,TGTGCCAGCAGCTTTCCCGACAGGAAGAACACTGAAGCTTTCTTT,CASSFPDRKNTEAFF
.,TRBV2,TRBJ2-7,.,TGTGCCATTCACAGGGAAACCTACGAGCAGTACTTC,CAIHRETYEQYF
.,TRBV18,TRBJ2-5,few,TGTGCCAGCTCACCAGGAGGGTCGGGAGAGACCCAGTACTTC,CASSPGGSGETQYF
.,TRBV9,TRBJ2-6,few,TGTGCCAGCAGCGTAGAACCAAGCCCATCGGCCAACGTCCTGACTTTC,CASSVEPSPSANVLTF
.,TRBV5-1,TRBJ1-6,few,TGCGCCAGCAGGACATTACCCCTAGTAGCGGAGTCACCCCTCCACTTT,CASRTLPLVAESPLHF
TRBD2,TRBV7-2,TRBJ2-3,.,TGTGCCAGCAGCTGGACTAGGGTAGATACGCAGTATTTT,CASSWTRVDTQYF
.,TRBV7-6,TRBJ2-1,few,TGTGCCAGCAGCCCTATAGTGGCAGAACTGTACAATGAGCAGTTCTTC,CASSPIVAELYNEQFF
.,TRBV29-1,TRBJ2-3,many,TGCAGCGTTGAGGGAGAGGGGCATCTGCTTCCAACAGATACGCAGTATTTT,CSVEGEGHLLPTDTQYF
.,TRBV5-6,TRBJ2-7,many,TGTGCCAGCAGCTTTGGCAGATCTACCTACGAGCAGTACTTC,CASSFGRSTYEQYF
.,TRBV5-1,TRBJ2-2,many,TGCGCCAGCAGCTTGGGGACGGGGGTGAACACCGGGGAGCTGTTTTTT,CASSLGTGVNTGELFF
.,TRBV7-2,TRBJ2-3,few,TGTGCCAGCAGCTTAGGACCATTGATCGATACGCAGTATTTT,CASSLGPLIDTQYF
.,TRBV15,TRBJ1-3,many,TGTGCCACCAGCAGAGATTGGGGGGGCGCGCCGATTGGAAACACCATATATTTT,CATSRDWGGAPIGNTIYF
.,TRBV6-6,TRBJ1-1,few,TGTGCCAGCAATTTAGATAACACTGAAGCTTTCTTT,CASNLDNTEAFF
TRBD2,TRBV2,TRBJ2-5,.,TGTGCCAGCAGTCCAGGCGGGGGTGCGGAAAAAGAGACCCAGTACTTC,CASSPGGGAEKETQYF
.,TRBV18,TRBJ2-5,few,TGTGCCAGCTCACCGAGCAGGAACCAGCAAGAGACCCAGTACTTC,CASSPSRNQQETQYF
.,TRBV7-9,TRBJ2-3,.,TGTGCCAGCAGCTCAGGGTTCACAGGCAGCACAGATACGCAGTATTTT,CASSSGFTGSTDTQYF
.,TRBV20-1,TRBJ1-2,.,TGCAGTGCTAGAGACCCAGGGCTCAGCTATGGCTACACCTTC,CSARDPGLSYGYTF
TRBD1,TRBV4-1,TRBJ1-1,few,TGCGCCAGCAGCCAAGATGTGGACAGGCTCTCTGAAGCTTTCTTT,CASSQDVDRLSEAFF
.,TRBV20-1,TRBJ1-1,few,TGCAGACCGGGGGGATGGGAGTCTGAAGCTTTCTTT,CRPGGWESEAFF
TRBD2,TRBV20-1,TRBJ2-1,few,TGCAGTGCTAGAGGCCTTCTAGCGGAGGAGCAGTTCTTC,CSARGLLAEEQFF
.,TRBV12-3/TRBV12-4,TRBJ1-1,.,TGTGCCAGCACCCAGGGTATGAGGAACACTGAAGCTTTCTTT,CASTQGMRNTEAFF
.,TRBV6-2/TRBV6-3,TRBJ2-1,.,TGTGCCAGCAACACGAGGCCGTGGGATGAGCAGTTCTTC,CASNTRPWDEQFF
.,TRBV27,TRBJ2-7,many,TGTGCCAGCAGTTTATTGGGCGGCTCCTACGAGCAGTACTTC,CASSLLGGSYEQYF
.,TRBV20-1,TRBJ1-5,few,TGCAGTGCGCCCAGGGTGGGCCAGCCCCAGCATTTT,CSAPRVGQPQHF
TRBD1,TRBV4-1,TRBJ2-5,.,TGCGCCAGCAGCCAAAGGACAGGGGGACCGGGGGAGACCCAGTACTTC,CASSQRTGGPGETQYF
.,TRBV4-3,TRBJ1-1,few,TGCGCCAGCAGCCAAGAGGGGAGGGGCACTGAAGCTTTCTTT,CASSQEGRGTEAFF
TRBD1,TRBV4-1,TRBJ2-1,.,TGCGCCAGCAGCCCAGACAGGGGGCTACTGAGGGAGCAGTTCTTC,CASSPDRGLLREQFF
.,TRBV28,TRBJ2-1,few,TGTGCCAGCAGTGTACAGGGCGGAAGCGATGAGCAGTTCTTC,CASSVQGGSDEQFF
TRBD1,TRBV5-4,TRBJ2-7,few,TGTGCCAGCTCCAACCCGGGACAGAGCTACGAGCAGTACTTC,CASSNPGQSYEQYF
.,TRBV20-1,TRBJ1-5,.,TGCAGTGCTAGGCAACAGGGAGGGAATCAGCCCCAGCATTTT,CSARQQGGNQPQHF
TRBD1,TRBV29-1,TRBJ2-3,.,TGCAGCGTTGCGGGACAGCACTCCGATACGCAGTATTTT,CSVAGQHSDTQYF
TRBD1,TRBV18,TRBJ1-1,.,TGTGCCAGCCAATCCACCGAGGGGGCCACTGAAGCTTTCTTT,CASQSTEGATEAFF
.,TRBV10-3,TRBJ1-1,.,TGTGCCATAACCCGCGAAATTTGGACGGGGGCGACTGAAGCTTTCTTT,CAITREIWTGATEAFF
.,TRBV30,TRBJ2-7,few,TGTGCCTGGAGTGTACAAGCTTGGGGCGCCTACGAGCAGTACTTC,CAWSVQAWGAYEQYF